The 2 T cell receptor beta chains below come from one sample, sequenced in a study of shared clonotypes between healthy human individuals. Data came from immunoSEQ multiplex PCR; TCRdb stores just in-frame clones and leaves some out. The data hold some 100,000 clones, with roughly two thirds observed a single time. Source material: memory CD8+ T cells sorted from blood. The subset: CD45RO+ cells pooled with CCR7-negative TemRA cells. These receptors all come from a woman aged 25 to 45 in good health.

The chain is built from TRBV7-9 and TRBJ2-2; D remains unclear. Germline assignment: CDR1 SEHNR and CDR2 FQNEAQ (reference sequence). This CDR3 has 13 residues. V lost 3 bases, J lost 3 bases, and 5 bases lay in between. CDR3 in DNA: TGTGCCAGCAGCTTCACCGACACCGGGGAGCTGTTTTTT. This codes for CASSFTDTGELFF.

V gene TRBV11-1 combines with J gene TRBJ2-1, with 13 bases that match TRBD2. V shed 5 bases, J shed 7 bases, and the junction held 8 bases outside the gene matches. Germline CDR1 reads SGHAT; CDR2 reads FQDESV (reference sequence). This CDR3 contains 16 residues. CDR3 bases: TGTGCCAGCAGCCCGGCCTGGACTAGCGGGAGTAATGAGCAGTTCTTC. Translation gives CASSPAWTSGSNEQFF.